This is a list of T cell receptor beta chains from one sample in a study of technical replicates of blood from several donors. Sequencing used immunoSEQ multiplex PCR; TCRdb keeps in-frame clones, though not all of them. Among over 50,000 clones, around 93% were seen once, and the ten largest hold about 4.5%. The source material was PBMCs. The source of these receptors is a human donor in good health. Some clones in this sample may be carry-over from other donors' samples. The CDR3 runs from the conserved cysteine through the conserved F or W. D genes are given only for firm matches. A row's size may be missing; if present it is once, few, many or a size class.

abundance: -; j_gene: TRBJ1-6; d_gene: TRBD1; v_gene: TRBV27; CDR3nt: TGTGCCAGCAGATTAACAGGGGGTGGTTCACCCCTCCACTTT; CDR3aa: CASRLTGGGSPLHF
abundance: -; j_gene: TRBJ1-1; d_gene: -; v_gene: TRBV6-5; CDR3nt: TGTGCCAGCAGTTATCGGCAGGCCACTGAAGCTTTCTTT; CDR3aa: CASSYRQATEAFF
abundance: -; j_gene: TRBJ1-1; d_gene: -; v_gene: TRBV9; CDR3nt: TGTGCCAGCAGCGGGCGAGTTGGTGGGGGCCCAGCTTTCTTT; CDR3aa: CASSGRVGGGPAFF
abundance: -; j_gene: TRBJ2-1; d_gene: TRBD2; v_gene: TRBV4-3; CDR3nt: TGCGCCAGCAGCCAAGGGCGGGAGAGGGGAGGTGATGAGCAGTTCTTC; CDR3aa: CASSQGRERGGDEQFF
abundance: once; j_gene: TRBJ2-3; d_gene: TRBD2; v_gene: TRBV7-2; CDR3nt: TGTGCCAGCAGCTTGAACGGGGGGGGTGAGGCTACGCAGTATTTT; CDR3aa: CASSLNGGGEATQYF
abundance: -; j_gene: TRBJ2-3; d_gene: TRBD2; v_gene: TRBV2; CDR3nt: TGTGCCAGCAAGGTGGCTAGCGGGGGGGTTGAGTATTTT; CDR3aa: CASKVASGGVEYF
abundance: -; j_gene: TRBJ1-1; d_gene: TRBD1; v_gene: TRBV2; CDR3nt: TGTGCCAGCTTTACAGGGGGAACTGAAGCTTTCTTT; CDR3aa: CASFTGGTEAFF
abundance: -; j_gene: TRBJ2-7; d_gene: TRBD2; v_gene: TRBV18; CDR3nt: TGTGCCAGCTCATCCTCCGGGACTAGCGGGAGCTACGAGCAGTACTTC; CDR3aa: CASSSSGTSGSYEQYF
abundance: once; j_gene: TRBJ2-1; d_gene: TRBD2; v_gene: TRBV18; CDR3nt: TGTGCCAGCTCATCAAGAGCGGGAGGAAGCAATGAGCAGTTCTTC; CDR3aa: CASSSRAGGSNEQFF
abundance: -; j_gene: TRBJ2-4; d_gene: -; v_gene: TRBV7-8; CDR3nt: TGTGCCAGCAGCTTAGGCCCAAGCACAAACATTCAGTACTTC; CDR3aa: CASSLGPSTNIQYF
abundance: -; j_gene: TRBJ1-2; d_gene: TRBD1; v_gene: TRBV19; CDR3nt: TGTGCCAGTAGTCGACAGGGGAGAGGTAACTATGGCTACACCTTC; CDR3aa: CASSRQGRGNYGYTF
abundance: once; j_gene: TRBJ2-1; d_gene: TRBD1; v_gene: TRBV15; CDR3nt: TGTGCCACCAGCAGAGAATACGGACAGGGGTCGGGTGAGCAGTTCTTC; CDR3aa: CATSREYGQGSGEQFF
abundance: -; j_gene: TRBJ2-7; d_gene: TRBD2; v_gene: TRBV14; CDR3nt: TGTGCCAGCAGCGACAGGGGGCCTAGACTAGCGGGAGCGACCTACGAGCAGTACTTC; CDR3aa: CASSDRGPRLAGATYEQYF
abundance: -; j_gene: TRBJ1-1; d_gene: TRBD1; v_gene: TRBV7-2; CDR3nt: TGTGCCAGCAGCTTTTCCGGGACAGGGATGAACACTGAAGCTTTCTTT; CDR3aa: CASSFSGTGMNTEAFF
abundance: few; j_gene: TRBJ1-6; d_gene: TRBD1; v_gene: TRBV5-1; CDR3nt: TGCGCCAGCAGCTTGGAGGACAGGGGCAACTCCCTCCACTTT; CDR3aa: CASSLEDRGNSLHF
abundance: -; j_gene: TRBJ2-3; d_gene: TRBD1; v_gene: TRBV29-1; CDR3nt: TGCAGCGCTCAAACAGGGGGCTCTAGCACAGATACGCAGTATTTT; CDR3aa: CSAQTGGSSTDTQYF
abundance: once; j_gene: TRBJ2-1; d_gene: -; v_gene: TRBV7-3; CDR3nt: TGTGCCAGCAGCTCCCATCCGGGGACTCGAAATGAGCAGTTCTTC; CDR3aa: CASSSHPGTRNEQFF
abundance: -; j_gene: TRBJ2-2; d_gene: -; v_gene: TRBV7-3; CDR3nt: TGTGCCAGCAGCTCACAGGGCGAAGCCACCGGGGAGCTGTTTTTT; CDR3aa: CASSSQGEATGELFF
abundance: -; j_gene: TRBJ2-2; d_gene: TRBD2; v_gene: TRBV5-4; CDR3nt: TGTGCCAGCAGCTTGGCACGGGGGGGGCCCAACACCGGGGAGCTGTTTTTT; CDR3aa: CASSLARGGPNTGELFF
abundance: -; j_gene: TRBJ2-1; d_gene: -; v_gene: TRBV19; CDR3nt: TGTGCCAGTAGTCTTTCCTACAATGAGCAGTTCTTC; CDR3aa: CASSLSYNEQFF
abundance: -; j_gene: TRBJ1-5; d_gene: -; v_gene: TRBV9; CDR3nt: TGTGCCAGCAGCGAGCAGGGGAGGGCCAATCAGCCCCAGCATTTT; CDR3aa: CASSEQGRANQPQHF
abundance: -; j_gene: TRBJ1-2; d_gene: -; v_gene: TRBV7-2; CDR3nt: TGTGCCAGCAGCTTAGCGCGTGTGGTCGGCTACACCTTC; CDR3aa: CASSLARVVGYTF
abundance: few; j_gene: TRBJ2-7; d_gene: TRBD1; v_gene: TRBV7-9; CDR3nt: TGTGCCAGCAGCTTAGAGGGGGCTGCCGCCGAGCAGTACTTC; CDR3aa: CASSLEGAAAEQYF
abundance: -; j_gene: TRBJ2-2; d_gene: TRBD1; v_gene: TRBV6-4; CDR3nt: TGTGCCAGCAGTCGACAGGGGGGAAGCGGGGAGCTGTTTTTT; CDR3aa: CASSRQGGSGELFF
abundance: -; j_gene: TRBJ2-7; d_gene: -; v_gene: TRBV30; CDR3nt: TGTGCCTGGAGTGTACCTCGTAGCCGCTACGAGCAGTACTTC; CDR3aa: CAWSVPRSRYEQYF
abundance: -; j_gene: TRBJ2-2; d_gene: TRBD1; v_gene: TRBV7-3; CDR3nt: TGTGCCAGCAGCTTAACTCCCCCCCTTATAGGGACAGGGGGCAACGGGGAGCTGTTTTTT; CDR3aa: CASSLTPPLIGTGGNGELFF
abundance: -; j_gene: TRBJ2-1; d_gene: TRBD2; v_gene: TRBV7-2; CDR3nt: TGTGCCAGCAGCTTAGGAGCGGGGGGGTACAATGAGCAGTTCTTC; CDR3aa: CASSLGAGGYNEQFF
abundance: -; j_gene: TRBJ1-4; d_gene: -; v_gene: TRBV20-1; CDR3nt: TGCAGTGCCCACCGACAGACTCAACTGTTTTTT; CDR3aa: CSAHRQTQLFF
abundance: once; j_gene: TRBJ1-5; d_gene: TRBD1; v_gene: TRBV2; CDR3nt: TGTGCCAGCAGACCCGACAGGGGGGGCAATCAGCCCCAGCATTTT; CDR3aa: CASRPDRGGNQPQHF
abundance: -; j_gene: TRBJ1-1; d_gene: -; v_gene: TRBV6-6; CDR3nt: TGTGCCAGCAGCTACTTGATTGGGGGGGCGTCCACTGAAGCTTTCTTT; CDR3aa: CASSYLIGGASTEAFF
abundance: -; j_gene: TRBJ2-4; d_gene: -; v_gene: TRBV6-1; CDR3nt: TGTGCCAGCAGGCTTCTATCGAAAAACATTCAGTACTTC; CDR3aa: CASRLLSKNIQYF
abundance: -; j_gene: TRBJ2-7; d_gene: TRBD2; v_gene: TRBV7-9; CDR3nt: TGTGCCAGCAGTTCCTCCGGAGCGGGAGGATACGAGCAGTACTTC; CDR3aa: CASSSSGAGGYEQYF